This entry describes one T cell receptor beta chain. The sample originates from a study of cytomegalovirus exposure and HLA in healthy donors. Use of 60 Vbeta and 13 Jbeta primers characterized the PCR. Sequencing was performed with immunoSEQ multiplex PCR; in TCRdb, only in-frame clones are kept and a portion is missing. Among fewer than 250,000 clones, around 80% were seen once, and the ten largest hold less than 1.1%. The CDR3 runs 15 residues. CDR1 is GTSNPN, CDR2 SVGIG, per germline (reference sequence). Trimming at V came to 4 bases and at J to 5 bases, leaving 7 bases not matched to a gene. The specimen was PBMCs. The TCR comes from a woman aged 40 to 50 in good health and CMV-seronegative. The chain is built from TRBV30 and TRBJ2-1, with TRBD2 identical over 11 bases. In nucleotides, the CDR3 is TGTGCCTGGATTATAGCGGGAGGGCCCCACAATGAGCAGTTCTTC. The encoded protein is CAWIIAGGPHNEQFF.